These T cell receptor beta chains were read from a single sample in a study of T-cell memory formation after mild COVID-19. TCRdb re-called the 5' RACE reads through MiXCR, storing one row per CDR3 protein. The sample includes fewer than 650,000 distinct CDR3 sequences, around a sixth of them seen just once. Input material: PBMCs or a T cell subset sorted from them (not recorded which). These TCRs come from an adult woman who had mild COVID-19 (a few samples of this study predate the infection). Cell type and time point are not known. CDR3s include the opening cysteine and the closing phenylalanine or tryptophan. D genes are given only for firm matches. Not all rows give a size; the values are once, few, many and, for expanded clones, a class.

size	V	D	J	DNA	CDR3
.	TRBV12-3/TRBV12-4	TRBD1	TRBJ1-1	TGTGCCAGCACCTACCGGACAGGGATGAACACTGAAGCTTTCTTT	CASTYRTGMNTEAFF
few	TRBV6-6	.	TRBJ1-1	TGTGCCAGCAGCCCCGTGGGGGGCTTTTTGAACACTGAAGCTTTCTTT	CASSPVGGFLNTEAFF
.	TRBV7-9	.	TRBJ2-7	TGTGCCAGCAGCCCCGGACCGAGGGAAGCCTACGAGCAGTACTTC	CASSPGPREAYEQYF
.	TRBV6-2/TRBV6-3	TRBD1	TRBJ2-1	TGTGCCAGCAACGAGGCCCTACAGGGGGCCGCCTACAATGAGCAGTTCTTC	CASNEALQGAAYNEQFF
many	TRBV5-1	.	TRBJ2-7	TGCGCCAGCAGCGACCCCGGGACCGTCTACGAGCAGTACTTC	CASSDPGTVYEQYF
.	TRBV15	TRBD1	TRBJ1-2	TGTGCCACCAGCAGAGATTTTACAGGGGGCTATGGCTACACCTTC	CATSRDFTGGYGYTF
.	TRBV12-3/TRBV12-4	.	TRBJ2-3	TGTGCCAGCAGTTTAAACCCGAGCACAGATACGCAGTATTTT	CASSLNPSTDTQYF
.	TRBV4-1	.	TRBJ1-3	TGCGCCAGCAGCCTGGCCCAGGGAAGCTCTGGAAACACCATATATTTT	CASSLAQGSSGNTIYF
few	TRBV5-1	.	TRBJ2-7	TGCGCCAGCAGCCGCACGACAGAAAGCTCCTACGAGCAGTACTTC	CASSRTTESSYEQYF
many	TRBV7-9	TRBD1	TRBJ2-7	TGTGCCAGCAGCTTAGTAGGGGGCGGATCCTACGAGCAGTACTTC	CASSLVGGGSYEQYF
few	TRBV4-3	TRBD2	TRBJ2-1	TGCGCCAGCAGCCAAGATTTCAGCGGGGACTACAATGAGCAGTTCTTC	CASSQDFSGDYNEQFF
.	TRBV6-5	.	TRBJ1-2	TGTGCCACCCGGGGGGATACTAGCGGGGCTGTCTATGGCTACACCTTC	CATRGDTSGAVYGYTF
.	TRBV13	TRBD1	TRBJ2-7	TGTGCCAGCAGCACCGGACAGGGGATCTACGACGAGCAGTACTTC	CASSTGQGIYDEQYF
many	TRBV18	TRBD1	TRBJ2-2	TGTGCCAGCCGTTTCGGGACAGGGAACACCGGGGAGCTGTTTTTT	CASRFGTGNTGELFF
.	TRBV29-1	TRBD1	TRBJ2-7	TGCAGCGTTGAACCCCAGGGGGCCTACGAGCAGTACTTC	CSVEPQGAYEQYF
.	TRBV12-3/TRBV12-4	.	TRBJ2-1	TGTGCCAGCAGCAGGATTAGCGATGAGCAGTTCTTC	CASSRISDEQFF
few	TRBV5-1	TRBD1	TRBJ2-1	TGCGCCAGCAGCCGGGGACAGGGGAACAATGAGCAGTTCTTC	CASSRGQGNNEQFF
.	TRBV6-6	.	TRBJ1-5	TGTGCCAGTATTAAAAAGCAGCCCCAGCATTTT	CASIKKQPQHF
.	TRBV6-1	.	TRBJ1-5	TGTGCCAGCAGGGCGACGGGGGTCCGGGGACAGCCCCAGCATTTT	CASRATGVRGQPQHF
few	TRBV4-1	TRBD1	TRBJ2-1	TGCGCCAGCAGCCTACGGACAGGGGGCGGATTGAATGAGCAGTTCTTC	CASSLRTGGGLNEQFF
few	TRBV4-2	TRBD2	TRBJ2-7	TGTGCCAGCAGCCAGGACGGACTAGGGAACTCCTACGAGCAGTACTTC	CASSQDGLGNSYEQYF
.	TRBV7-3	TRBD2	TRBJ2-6	TGTGCCAGCAGCGGGGGGGACGGGAGCTCTGGGGCCAACGTCCTGACTTTC	CASSGGDGSSGANVLTF
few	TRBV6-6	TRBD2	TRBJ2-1	TGTGCCAGCAGCTCGGCAGGGACTACCACCGGGGGTGAGCAGTTCTTC	CASSSAGTTTGGEQFF
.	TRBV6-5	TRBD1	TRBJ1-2	TGTGCCAGCTCAGGGGGGGGTAAAGGATTTGGTGGCTACACCTTC	CASSGGGKGFGGYTF
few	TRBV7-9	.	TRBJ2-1	TGTGCCAGCAGCTTACCTCAAACATCTGGGGGCTACAATGAGCAGTTCTTC	CASSLPQTSGGYNEQFF
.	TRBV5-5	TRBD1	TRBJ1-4	TGTGCCAGCAGCTCCCTACAGGGGAGCTACGAAAAACTGTTTTTT	CASSSLQGSYEKLFF
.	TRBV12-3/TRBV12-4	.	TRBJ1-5	TGTGCCAGCAGTTCAGCGCGTAGCAATCAGCCCCAGCATTTT	CASSSARSNQPQHF
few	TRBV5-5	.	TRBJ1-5	TGTGCCAGCAAGAATCAGCCCCAGCATTTT	CASKNQPQHF
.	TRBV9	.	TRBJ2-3	TGTGCCAGCAGCGTAGGAAGCAGGACCCGCACAGATACGCAGTATTTT	CASSVGSRTRTDTQYF
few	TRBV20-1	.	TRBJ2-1	TGCAGTGCTAATTGGCGATATGAGCAGTTCTTC	CSANWRYEQFF
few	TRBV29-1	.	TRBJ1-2	TGCAGCGGGGCCGACAGGAGGAATGGCTACACCTTC	CSGADRRNGYTF
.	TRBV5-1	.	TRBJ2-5	TGCGCCAGCAGCTTGGCCCCAGGGTTGGAGGCAGAGACCCAGTACTTC	CASSLAPGLEAETQYF
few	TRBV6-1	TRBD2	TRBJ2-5	TGTGCCAGCCCTCCGGGGGGGGCCTCACAAGAGACCCAGTACTTC	CASPPGGASQETQYF
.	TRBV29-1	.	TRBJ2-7	TGCAGCGTTGGGCTAACAGATCGCTCCTACGAGCAGTACTTC	CSVGLTDRSYEQYF
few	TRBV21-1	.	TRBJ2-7	TGTGCCAGCAGGAGGGGGGACAGCCCCTACGAGCAGTACTTC	CASRRGDSPYEQYF
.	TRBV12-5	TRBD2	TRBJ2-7	TGTGCTAGTGCTCGGAGCGGGACTTCTTACGAGCAGTACTTC	CASARSGTSYEQYF
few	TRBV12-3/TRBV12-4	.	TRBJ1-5	TGTGCCAGCAGCCAAGGGGGAATCAATCAGCCCCAGCATTTT	CASSQGGINQPQHF